This T cell receptor (beta chain) was captured by sequencing in a study of neurological immune-mediated disorders. The germline CDR1 and CDR2 sequences are SGHVS and FNYEAQ. The CDR3 sequence is 14 residues long. Trimming stripped 4 bases from V and 4 bases from J, with 11 bases between. TCRdb reprocessed the 5' RACE reads with MiXCR, giving one entry per CDR3 protein. The sample contains 55,000 to 75,000 distinct CDR3 sequences, 5.2% of which appear only once. The receptor was derived from a woman in her 30s with multiple sclerosis. Sequencing input: PBMCs. This chain uses TRBV7-6 with TRBJ1-3; no definite D call. The CDR3 coding sequence is TGTGCCAGCAGCTCGGACGCCGGAGGAAACACCATATATTTT. Encoded protein: CASSSDAGGNTIYF.